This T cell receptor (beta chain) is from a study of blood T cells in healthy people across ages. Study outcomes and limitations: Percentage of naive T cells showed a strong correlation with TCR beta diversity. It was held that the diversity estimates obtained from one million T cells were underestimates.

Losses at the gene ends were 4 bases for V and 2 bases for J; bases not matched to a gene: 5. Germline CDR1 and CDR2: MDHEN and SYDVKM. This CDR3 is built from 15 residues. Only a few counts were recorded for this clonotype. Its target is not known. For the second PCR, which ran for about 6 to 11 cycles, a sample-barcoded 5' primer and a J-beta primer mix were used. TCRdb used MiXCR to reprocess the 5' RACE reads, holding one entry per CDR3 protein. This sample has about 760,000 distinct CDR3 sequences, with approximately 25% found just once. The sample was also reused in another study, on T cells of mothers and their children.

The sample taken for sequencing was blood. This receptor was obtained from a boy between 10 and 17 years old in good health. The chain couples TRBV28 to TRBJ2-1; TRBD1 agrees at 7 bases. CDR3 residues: CASSSSRGTYNEQFF. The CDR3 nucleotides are TGTGCCAGCAGTTCCAGCAGGGGGACCTACAATGAGCAGTTCTTC. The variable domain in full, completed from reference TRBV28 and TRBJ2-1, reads DVKVTQSSRYLVKRTGEKVFLECVQDMDHENMFWYRQDPGLGLRLIYFSYDVKMKEKGDIPEGYSVSREKKERFSLILESASTNQTSMYLCASSSSRGTYNEQFFGPGTRLTVL.